This T cell receptor (beta chain) was recorded in a study of monozygotic twins with inflammatory bowel disease. Study findings and constraints: People with IBD had fewer clonotypes in common with others than healthy twins did, especially with disease activity. Immunosuppressive treatments were not uniform, and this may have added variability to patient repertoires.

From germline, CDR1 is LGHDT and CDR2 YNNKEL (reference sequence). The CDR3 consists of 15 residues. With eight separate reactions per sample, the authors made cDNA. Each CDR3 protein gets one entry in TCRdb, which reprocessed the 5' RACE reads and gives no DNA. The table lists 350,000 to 400,000 distinct CDR3 sequences. As concerns this clonotype: The antigen remains unidentified.

V is TRBV3-1 and J is TRBJ1-5; TCRdb designates TRBD1, a call that cannot be tested without DNA. The source material was blood. This clonotype was sampled from a human donor with ulcerative colitis or Crohn's disease, or a healthy co-twin of an affected twin (not recorded which). CDR3 sequence reads: CASSQRGHENQPQHF.